This T cell receptor beta chain was profiled in a study of technical replicates of blood from a few donors. The table came from immunoSEQ multiplex PCR; TCRdb's copy has only in-frame clones and leaves some out. The sample carries about 71,000 clones, roughly 97% recorded once. Germline V gene lookup returns CDR1 MGHRA and CDR2 YSYEKL. CDR3 size: 14 residues. Trimming stripped 2 bases from V and 3 bases from J, with 10 bases between. Sequencing was carried out using T cells isolated from PBMCs. The source of this sequence is a human donor in good health. This chain links TRBV4-1 with TRBJ2-5; tentatively, D is TRBD2 (6 bases). The CDR3 nucleotides read TGCGCCAGCAGCCAAACAGGCGGGGAAGAGACCCAGTACTTC. This codes for CASSQTGGEETQYF.